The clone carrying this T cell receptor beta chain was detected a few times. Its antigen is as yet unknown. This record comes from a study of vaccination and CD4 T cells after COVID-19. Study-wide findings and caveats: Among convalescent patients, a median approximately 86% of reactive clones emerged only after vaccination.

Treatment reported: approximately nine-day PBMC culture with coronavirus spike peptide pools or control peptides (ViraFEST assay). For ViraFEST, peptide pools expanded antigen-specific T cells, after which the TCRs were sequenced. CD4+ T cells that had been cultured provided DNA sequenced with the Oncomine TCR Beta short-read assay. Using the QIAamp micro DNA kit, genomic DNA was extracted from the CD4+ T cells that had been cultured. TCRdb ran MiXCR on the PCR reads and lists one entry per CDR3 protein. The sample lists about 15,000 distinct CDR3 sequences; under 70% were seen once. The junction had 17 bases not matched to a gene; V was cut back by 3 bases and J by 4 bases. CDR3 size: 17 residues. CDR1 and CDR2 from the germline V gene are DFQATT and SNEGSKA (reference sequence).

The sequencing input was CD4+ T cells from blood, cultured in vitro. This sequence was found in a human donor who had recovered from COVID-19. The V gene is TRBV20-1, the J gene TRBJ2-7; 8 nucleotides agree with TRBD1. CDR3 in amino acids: CSASPSARTGKLYEQYF. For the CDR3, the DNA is TGCAGTGCTAGCCCATCAGCTAGGACAGGGAAGTTATACGAGCAGTACTTC.